The 30 T cell receptor beta chains in this list originate from one sample, sequenced in a study of blood T cell repertoires in COVID-19 (dated by TCRdb to about 2020). Library preparation used the immunoSEQ multiplex PCR assay. TCRdb holds this immuneACCESS table with in-frame rearrangements only. Some clones are missing; in checked studies, unresolved V genes explain under half, and the rest has no known cause. This sample has over 90,000 clones in its table, and approximately 87% of those were observed once. Of the sample, around 20% is held by the ten largest clones. Material: peripheral blood. Receptor source: a human donor in a cohort sampled during active COVID-19.

This clone occurred once. This rearrangement joins TRBV28 to TRBJ1-4; 9 bases align to TRBD1. Looked up from germline, CDR1 is MDHEN and CDR2 is SYDVKM. The CDR3 extends over 12 amino acids. J was trimmed by 8 bases and V by 8 bases; bases with no gene match: 3. CDR3 sequence: CASSGQGEKLFF. As DNA, the CDR3 is TGTGCCAGCTCCGGACAGGGGGAAAAACTGTTTTTT.

The chain is built from TRBV18 and TRBJ1-1; a possible D gene is TRBD1 (6 bases). CDR1 is KGHSH, CDR2 LQKENI, per germline. The CDR3 runs to 16 residues. V shed 6 bases and J shed 1 base, with 18 bases lying between them. CDR3 residues: CASSDLNRDKNTEAFF. The CDR3 nucleotides read TGTGCCAGCTCTGACCTGAACAGGGATAAGAACACTGAAGCTTTCTTT. Full variable domain (rest looked up from reference TRBV18 and TRBJ1-1): NAGVMQNPRHLVRRRGQEARLRCSPMKGHSHVYWYRQLPEEGLKFMVYLQKENIIDESGMPKERFSAEFPKEGPSILRIQQVVRGDSAAYFCASSDLNRDKNTEAFFGQGTRLTVV.

The V call is TRBV7-8, the J call TRBJ2-3, with a weak D call TRBD1 (6 bases). The germline V and J ends were trimmed by 1 base and 0 bases, with 11 bases remaining between them. The CDR3 has 16 residues. Germline CDR1 reads SGHVS; CDR2 reads FQNEAQ. Written as DNA, the CDR3 is TGTGCCAGCAGCTTAGTGTCGGGACATAGCACAGATACGCAGTATTTT. Translating gives CASSLVSGHSTDTQYF.

V usage is TRBV7-3 and J usage is TRBJ1-2, with D tentatively TRBD1 (5 bases). The V end lost 5 bases, the J end lost 3 bases, and 19 bases lay between the germline ends. Germline CDR1 is SGHTA and CDR2 is FQGTGA. The CDR3 totals 16 residues. The CDR3 region is CASSPLAGGVDYGYTF. The CDR3, as DNA: TGTGCCAGCAGCCCCCTTGCCGGGGGGGTTGACTATGGCTACACCTTC. Complete variable domain (other parts from reference TRBV7-3 and TRBJ1-2): GAGVSQTPSNKVTEKGKYVELRCDPISGHTALYWYRQSLGQGPEFLIYFQGTGAADDSGLPNDRFFAVRPEGSVSTLKIQRTERGDSAVYLCASSPLAGGVDYGYTFGSGTRLTVV.

V gene TRBV28 combines with J gene TRBJ2-7; a possible D gene is TRBD1 (5 bases). Germline values: CDR1 MDHEN, CDR2 SYDVKM. This CDR3 contains 13 residues. Trimming stripped 8 bases from V and 4 bases from J, with 15 bases between. The CDR3 here is CASVGRVLYEQYF. CDR3 in DNA: TGTGCCAGCGTAGGCAGGGTCTTGTACGAGCAGTACTTC.

This chain uses TRBV2 with TRBJ2-2; no clear D gene. The CDR3 is 16 residues long. V shed 6 bases and J shed 0 bases, with 14 bases lying between them. Germline CDR1 is SNHLY and CDR2 is FYNNEI. For the CDR3, the DNA is TGTGCCAGCAGCCTGGAGACGGCGGCGAACACCGGGGAGCTGTTTTTT. It encodes CASSLETAANTGELFF.

The rearrangement links TRBV28 to TRBJ2-3; TRBD2 matches 10 bases. The germline gives CDR1 MDHEN, CDR2 SYDVKM. Trimming took 6 bases from V and 6 from J; bases not matched to a gene: 3. CDR3 length: 13 amino acids. The CDR3 here is CASRTAGGDTQYF. As DNA, the CDR3 is TGTGCCAGCAGGACAGCGGGGGGGGATACGCAGTATTTT.

V gene TRBV3-1 (or the pseudogene TRBV3-2) combines with J gene TRBJ2-7; weak D call: TRBD2 (5 bases). V gave up 4 bases and J gave up 1 base, with 8 bases separating them. CDR1 LGHDT and CDR2 YNNKEL come from the germline V gene (reference sequence). This CDR3 contains 13 residues. CDR3 in amino acids: CASSPGVSYEQYF. The CDR3 nucleotides are TGTGCCAGCAGCCCCGGGGTTTCCTACGAGCAGTACTTC.

This chain links TRBV7-8 with TRBJ2-1, with TRBD2 identical over 12 bases. V lost 6 bases to trimming and J lost 5 bases; unmatched junction nucleotides: 5. Germline V gene data show CDR1 as SGHVS and CDR2 as FQNEAQ. This CDR3 spans 15 amino acids. For the CDR3, the DNA is TGTGCCAGCAGACGACTAGCGGGAGCGCACAATGAGCAGTTCTTC. Its translation is CASRRLAGAHNEQFF.

The V gene is TRBV25-1, the J gene TRBJ1-2; TRBD1 is a possible D gene (6 bases). The CDR3 is 11 residues long. The germline V gene encodes CDR1 MGHDK and CDR2 SYGVNS. Trimming shortened V by 4 bases and J by 8 bases, and 8 bases separated the two germline ends. DNA for the CDR3: TGTGCCAGCAGTGGGGGGCCAGGCTACACCTTC. Its translation is CASSGGPGYTF.

The gene calls are TRBV6-5 and TRBJ2-5, with TRBD2 matching 9 bases. This CDR3 is 14 amino acids long. CDR1 MNHEY and CDR2 SVGAGI come from the germline V gene. V lost 6 bases, J lost 7 bases, and 9 bases stayed unmatched. CDR3 loop: CASRTSGSSLTQYF. The CDR3 DNA reads TGTGCCAGCAGGACTAGCGGATCCTCATTGACCCAGTACTTC.

The chain has TRBV19 and TRBJ1-1; 7 bases agree with TRBD1. This CDR3 is built from 13 residues. V gave up 10 bases and J gave up 5 bases; unmatched junction bases: 10. Germline CDR1 and CDR2: LNHDA and SQIVND (reference sequence). The CDR3 bases are TGTGCCATTTCACGGACAGGAATGACTGAAGCTTTCTTT. It translates to CAISRTGMTEAFF.

The rearrangement links TRBV5-6 to TRBJ2-1; 10 bases fit TRBD1. The CDR3 totals 14 residues. Germline loops: CDR1 SGHDT, CDR2 YYEEEE. The ends lost 2 bases at V and 12 bases at J; junction bases unmatched: 8. The CDR3 loop is CASSFERGDRGQFF. The CDR3 coding sequence is TGTGCCAGCAGCTTCGAGAGAGGGGACAGGGGGCAGTTCTTC.

This chain connects TRBV5-6 to TRBJ1-2, with D possibly matching TRBD1 (5 bases). Trimming took 5 bases from V and 4 from J, leaving 18 bases between them. Germline CDR1 and CDR2: SGHDT and YYEEEE. This CDR3 has 15 residues. The CDR3 here is CASSSLQGHSYGYTF. As DNA, the CDR3 is TGTGCCAGCAGTTCCCTTCAGGGTCATTCCTATGGCTACACCTTC.

The V call is TRBV18, the J call TRBJ2-3; a weak D match, TRBD1 (5 bases). The CDR3 spans 14 residues. The germline CDR1 and CDR2 sequences are KGHSH and LQKENI. Between the trimmed V and J ends, which lost 0 bases and 3 bases, there was a span of 7 bases. The CDR3 region is CASSPPGATDTQYF. The CDR3, as DNA: TGTGCCAGCTCACCACCAGGGGCTACAGATACGCAGTATTTT.

The genes are TRBV7-2 and TRBJ1-3, with D hard to call. With 3 bases removed from V and 4 bases from J, the gap between germline ends came to 7 bases. The germline V gene has CDR1 SGHTA and CDR2 FQGNSA. This CDR3 has 13 residues. In DNA form, the CDR3 reads TGTGCCAGCAGCTTTACCGCGGGAAACACCATATATTTT. Its translation is CASSFTAGNTIYF.

This chain connects TRBV7-8 to TRBJ2-3, with a weak D call TRBD2 (6 bases). Germline CDR1 reads SGHVS; CDR2 reads FQNEAQ. Trimming cost V 1 base and J 4 bases, with 21 bases left between them. CDR3 length: 18 residues. CDR3 loop: CASSLEVRGVFNSDTQYF. The CDR3 DNA sequence: TGTGCCAGCAGCTTAGAGGTCCGCGGGGTTTTCAATTCAGATACGCAGTATTTT.

V and J are TRBV28 and TRBJ1-1; possible D gene TRBD1, 5 bases. This CDR3 contains 15 residues. Trimming cost V 2 bases and J 3 bases, with 13 bases left between them. Per germline, CDR1 MDHEN and CDR2 SYDVKM. CDR3 residues: CASSLGRQGYTEAFF. CDR3 DNA sequence: TGTGCCAGCAGTTTAGGTCGGCAGGGTTACACTGAAGCTTTCTTT.

The gene calls are TRBV7-3 and TRBJ2-5; perhaps TRBD1 as D (5 bases). Trimming removed 4 bases at V and 4 bases at J, with 13 bases between. The CDR3 sequence is 14 residues long. Germline V lookup: CDR1 SGHTA, CDR2 FQGTGA. CDR3 amino acids: CASSSANRRETQYF. CDR3 nucleotide sequence: TGTGCCAGCAGCTCCGCCAACAGGCGAGAGACCCAGTACTTC.

Only one count was recorded for this clone. The CDR3 protein is CASSERGLVSSYNEQFF. DNA for the CDR3: TGTGCCAGCAGCGAGCGCGGACTCGTCAGCTCCTACAATGAGCAGTTCTTC. V is TRBV6-2 or TRBV6-3 and J is TRBJ2-1, with D possibly matching TRBD2 (5 bases). Germline-derived CDR1 and CDR2 are MNHEY and SVGEGT. V was clipped by 6 bases and J by 0 bases, with 18 bases between them. The CDR3 is 17 residues long.

The chain links TRBV27 to TRBJ2-7, with 8 bases fitting TRBD2. Per germline, CDR1 MNHEY and CDR2 SMNVEV (reference sequence). With 6 bases clipped from V and 3 bases from J, the junction kept 16 bases outside the gene matches. The CDR3 runs 17 residues. This chain's CDR3 is CASSDPRTGLGHYEQYF. CDR3 nucleotides: TGTGCCAGCAGCGATCCGCGTACGGGACTAGGTCACTACGAGCAGTACTTC.

V and J are TRBV27 and TRBJ1-1; TRBD1 aligns across 7 bases. Trimming cost V 6 bases and J 0 bases; bases outside gene matches: 7. The CDR3 consists of 15 residues. The germline CDR1 and CDR2 sequences are MNHEY and SMNVEV (reference sequence). The CDR3 nucleotides are TGTGCCAGCAGATCCCGGGACAGCTTGAACACTGAAGCTTTCTTT. Translation: CASRSRDSLNTEAFF.

J is TRBJ1-1 and V is TRBV10-3; D not resolved. CDR3 length equals 16 residues. The germline V and J ends were trimmed by 0 bases and 0 bases, with 11 bases remaining between them. In germline, CDR1 is ENHRY, CDR2 SYGVKD. The CDR3 region has the DNA TGTGCCATCAGTGAGTCGATAGTCAGGTTGAACACTGAAGCTTTCTTT. Translating gives CAISESIVRLNTEAFF.

This clone was counted once. This chain links TRBV5-1 with TRBJ2-7; 7 nucleotides agree with TRBD2. The germline V gene has CDR1 SGHRS and CDR2 YFSETQ. V was clipped by 2 bases and J by 1 base; unmatched bases: 0. This CDR3 contains 13 residues. The CDR3 DNA sequence: TGCGCCAGCAGCTTAGCGGGATCCTACGAGCAGTACTTC. Translating gives CASSLAGSYEQYF.

The rearrangement links TRBV7-3 to TRBJ1-3; TRBD1 aligns across 10 bases. V trimming: 6 bases; J trimming: 4 bases; junction bases outside the gene matches: 12. From germline, CDR1 is SGHTA and CDR2 FQGTGA. The CDR3 has 17 residues. The CDR3 DNA sequence: TGTGCCAGCAGTTTACATTGGACAGGGGGATCCGGAAACACCATATATTTT. Protein: CASSLHWTGGSGNTIYF.

This clone has more than one count but fewer than ten. This chain joins TRBV28 and TRBJ2-7; D is uncertain. Germline V gene data show CDR1 as MDHEN and CDR2 as SYDVKM. The CDR3 consists of 12 residues. The V end was cut by 3 bases, the J end by 4 bases, with 7 bases between. This CDR3 is CASSFQSYEQYF. CDR3 bases: TGTGCCAGCAGTTTCCAGTCGTACGAGCAGTACTTC.

This rearrangement joins TRBV12-3 or TRBV12-4 to TRBJ1-2; 7 nucleotides align to TRBD1. The CDR3 is made up of 12 amino acids. V lost 5 bases to trimming and J lost 13 bases; unmatched junction nucleotides: 10. The CDR3 protein is CASSEMGQSATF. The CDR3 nucleotides are TGTGCCAGCAGTGAAATGGGACAGTCGGCCACCTTC.

This clone was seen only once. This rearrangement joins TRBV4-1 to TRBJ2-5; TRBD2 aligns across 7 bases. J gave up 3 bases and V 0 bases, and 13 bases lay outside the gene matches. Germline CDR1 MGHRA, CDR2 YSYEKL. The CDR3 length is 18 residues. CDR3 coding DNA: TGCGCCAGCAGCCAAGAGGGGGACGGCGGGCTAGCGGAAGAGACCCAGTACTTC. Translating gives CASSQEGDGGLAEETQYF.

This clone appeared a single time. CDR3 coding DNA: TGTGCCAGCAGCCCCCTACGCTCCGGGTCCGGGGAGCTGTTTTTT. Translating it yields CASSPLRSGSGELFF. This rearrangement joins TRBV7-8 to TRBJ2-2, with D unresolved. V dropped 5 bases and J dropped 6 bases, with 16 bases sitting between them. Germline values: CDR1 SGHVS, CDR2 FQNEAQ. The CDR3 length is 15 residues.

The chain uses TRBV5-4 and TRBJ2-6, with a possible D match to TRBD2 (6 bases). The CDR3 loop spans 15 amino acids. V lost 4 bases and J 0 bases, leaving 8 bases between the germline ends. Germline-derived CDR1 and CDR2 are SGHNT and YYREEE (reference sequence). The CDR3 loop is CASSPGSSGANVLTF. CDR3 in DNA: TGTGCCAGCAGCCCCGGGAGCTCTGGGGCCAACGTCCTGACTTTC.